These 12 T cell receptor beta chains originate from one sample sequenced in a study of siplizumab effects on memory and regulatory T cells. Clones were read by immunoSEQ multiplex PCR, and TCRdb kept only the in-frame ones, dropping some. The table shows about 68,000 clones, with 93% occurring only once. Specimen: CD8+ T cells sorted from blood. The receptors originated from a human donor in good health.

This clone is categorized as medium-sized. V usage is TRBV6-5 and J usage is TRBJ2-7; TRBD2 aligns across 12 bases. The germline V gene encodes CDR1 MNHEY and CDR2 SVGAGI. This CDR3 is built from 16 residues. J was trimmed by 2 bases and V by 4 bases; bases with no gene match: 6. CDR3 amino acids: CASSFLLAGGPYEQYF. CDR3 in DNA: TGTGCCAGCAGTTTCTTACTAGCGGGGGGTCCCTACGAGCAGTACTTC.

CDR3 protein: CASSVADTNYGYTF. CDR3 nucleotides: TGTGCCAGCAGCGTAGCCGATACTAACTATGGCTACACCTTC. The rearrangement links TRBV9 to TRBJ1-2; D remains ambiguous. Deletions cut 0 bases from V and 0 bases from J, with 6 bases between. The germline V gene has CDR1 SGDLS and CDR2 YYNGEE. The CDR3 length is 14 residues.

V gene TRBV2 combines with J gene TRBJ1-1; possibly TRBD1 for D (5 bases). Trimming took off 5 bases at V and 0 bases at J, with 16 bases between the two ends. Germline-derived CDR1 and CDR2 are SNHLY and FYNNEI. The CDR3 sequence is 16 residues long. The CDR3 loop is CASSLTWGGVNTEAFF. As DNA, the CDR3 is TGTGCCAGCAGTCTAACCTGGGGAGGGGTGAACACTGAAGCTTTCTTT.

The chain uses TRBV4-3 and TRBJ1-1; D ambiguous. Per germline, CDR1 LGHNA and CDR2 YSLEER. The CDR3 loop spans 15 amino acids. The V end lost 0 bases, the J end lost 5 bases, and 13 bases lay between the germline ends. The CDR3 spells CASSQDGGFATEAFF. The CDR3 DNA follows: TGCGCCAGCAGCCAAGATGGCGGGTTTGCGACTGAAGCTTTCTTT.

The rearrangement links TRBV4-1 to TRBJ2-1, with 13 bases fitting TRBD2. The V gene end was trimmed by 6 bases and the J gene end by 7 bases; junction bases not matched to a gene: 6. CDR3 length: 15 amino acids. The V gene's germline CDR1 is MGHRA and CDR2 YSYEKL. This CDR3 is CASSLTSGGENEQFF. The CDR3 DNA sequence: TGCGCCAGCAGTCTAACTAGCGGGGGGGAAAATGAGCAGTTCTTC.

The CDR3 protein is CASTPAGVWAGELFF. Written as DNA, the CDR3 is TGTGCCAGCACCCCGGCAGGGGTTTGGGCCGGGGAGCTGTTTTTT. The chain couples TRBV27 to TRBJ2-2; TRBD1 is a possible D gene (6 bases). The CDR3 is 15 amino acids. V shed 7 bases and J shed 6 bases, with 18 bases lying between them. Germline V gene sequence: CDR1 MNHEY, CDR2 SMNVEV (reference sequence).

V is TRBV2 and J is TRBJ1-4; a possible D gene is TRBD1 (5 bases). Trimming stripped 4 bases from V and 7 bases from J, with 7 bases between. This CDR3 has 12 amino acids. The germline CDR1 and CDR2 sequences are SNHLY and FYNNEI. The DNA for the CDR3 is TGTGCCAGCAGTGGGACAAGTGAAAAACTGTTTTTT. Its protein is CASSGTSEKLFF.

V is TRBV6-4 and J is TRBJ2-1; weak D call: TRBD2 (5 bases). The CDR3 is 14 residues long. Germline lookup yields CDR1 MRHNA and CDR2 SNTAGT. The germline V and J ends were trimmed by 0 bases and 6 bases, with 9 bases remaining between them. In DNA form, the CDR3 reads TGTGCCAGCAGTGACTCTCGGGGAAGCAATGAGCAGTTCTTC. Its translation is CASSDSRGSNEQFF.

The chain uses TRBV7-2 and TRBJ1-2; D unresolved. Trimming left V 5 bases short and J 4 bases short, with 14 bases between. This CDR3 spans 14 amino acids. The V gene's germline CDR1 is SGHTA and CDR2 FQGNSA. The CDR3 DNA is TGTGCCAGCAGCCCAAGCCCGGATTTCTATGGCTACACCTTC. Its translation is CASSPSPDFYGYTF.

This chain connects TRBV4-1 to TRBJ1-1; weak D call: TRBD1 (5 bases). CDR1 and CDR2 from the germline V gene are MGHRA and YSYEKL. The CDR3 totals 13 residues. V was shortened by 1 base and J by 9 bases, with 12 bases between the two germline ends. The CDR3 protein is CASSQGQGGKAFF. The CDR3, as DNA: TGCGCCAGCAGCCAAGGCCAGGGCGGGAAAGCTTTCTTT.

This chain links TRBV29-1 with TRBJ1-1; unclear D gene. The CDR3 is 13 residues long. Trimming shortened V by 0 bases and J by 0 bases, and 5 bases separated the two germline ends. The germline V gene encodes CDR1 SQVTM and CDR2 ANQGSEA. CDR3 sequence: CSVEESMNTEAFF. CDR3 DNA: TGCAGCGTTGAAGAAAGCATGAACACTGAAGCTTTCTTT.

The genes are TRBV7-3 and TRBJ2-7; the D gene is possibly TRBD1 (6 bases). Germline V gene lookup returns CDR1 SGHTA and CDR2 FQGTGA. V lost 5 bases and J lost 4, with 15 bases in between. The CDR3 loop spans 14 amino acids. The CDR3 coding sequence is TGTGCCAGCAGCGTTTACCCAGGGGCTTACGAGCAGTACTTC. Translated, it gives CASSVYPGAYEQYF.